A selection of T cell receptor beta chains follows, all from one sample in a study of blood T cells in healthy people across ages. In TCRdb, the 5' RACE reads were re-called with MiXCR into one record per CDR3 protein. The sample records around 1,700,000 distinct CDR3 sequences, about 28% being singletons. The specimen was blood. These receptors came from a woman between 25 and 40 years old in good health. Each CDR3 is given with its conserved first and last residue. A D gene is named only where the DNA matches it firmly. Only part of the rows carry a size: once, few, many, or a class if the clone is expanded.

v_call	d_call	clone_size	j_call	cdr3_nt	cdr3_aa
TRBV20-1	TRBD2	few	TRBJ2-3	TGCAGTGCAACCACCCCGGCGGGAGGTTTCACAGATACGCAGTATTTT	CSATTPAGGFTDTQYF
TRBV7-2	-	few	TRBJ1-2	TGTGCCAGCAGCTCCCGGACGTTTGGCTACACCTTC	CASSSRTFGYTF
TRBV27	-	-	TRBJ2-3	TGTGCCAGCAGTCCAACAGGGGGGGTTACAGATACGCAGTATTTT	CASSPTGGVTDTQYF
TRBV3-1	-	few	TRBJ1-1	TGTGCCAGCAGCCACCGAGAAGGTCGAACTGAAGCTTTCTTT	CASSHREGRTEAFF
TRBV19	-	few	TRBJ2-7	TGTGCCAGTAGTATAGGGAGGATCGCGCAGGGCTACGAGCAGTACTTC	CASSIGRIAQGYEQYF
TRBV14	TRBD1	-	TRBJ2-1	TGTGCCAGCAGCTCCCAGGGGGAGCTGGTCTACAATGAGCAGTTCTTC	CASSSQGELVYNEQFF
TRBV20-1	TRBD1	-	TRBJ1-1	TGCAGTGCTAGAAGATCGACAGGGGGCAGTTCTGAAGCTTTCTTT	CSARRSTGGSSEAFF
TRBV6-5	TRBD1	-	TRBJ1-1	TGTGCCAGCGTTAAACAGGGGAGCACTGAAGCTTTCTTT	CASVKQGSTEAFF
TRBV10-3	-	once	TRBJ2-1	TGTGCCATCAAGGAGTATAGGGGCTACAATGAGCAGTTCTTC	CAIKEYRGYNEQFF
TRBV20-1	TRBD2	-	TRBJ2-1	TGCAGTGCTAGGGTCCGCGGGGGCTACAATGAGCAGTTCTTC	CSARVRGGYNEQFF
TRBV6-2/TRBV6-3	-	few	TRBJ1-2	TGTGCCAGCAGTTACGGACATACCACCTATGGCTACACCTTC	CASSYGHTTYGYTF
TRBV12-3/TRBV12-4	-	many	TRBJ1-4	TGTGCCAGCAGGACGACGGCAACTAATGAAAAACTGTTTTTT	CASRTTATNEKLFF
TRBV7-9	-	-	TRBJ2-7	TGTGCCAGCAGCCGGGACATAAACGAGCAGTACTTC	CASSRDINEQYF
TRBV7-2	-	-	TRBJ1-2	TGTGCCAGCAGCTTAGCGTCGATGGGACTTTTCAAAACTAACTATGGCTACACCTTC	CASSLASMGLFKTNYGYTF
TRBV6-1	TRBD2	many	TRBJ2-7	TGTGCCAGCAGCCCTCTAGCGGGAGGGCCCGTGGGTCGCTACGAGCAGTACTTC	CASSPLAGGPVGRYEQYF
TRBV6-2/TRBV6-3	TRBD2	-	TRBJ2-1	TGTGCCAGCAGTCCGATGACTAGCGGGGCCTACAATGAGCAGTTCTTC	CASSPMTSGAYNEQFF
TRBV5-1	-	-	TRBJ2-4	TGCGCCAGCAGCCTGAACGCAGGGGACCTGGGGGCCAAAAACATTCAGTACTTC	CASSLNAGDLGAKNIQYF
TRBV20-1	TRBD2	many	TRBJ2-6	TGCAGTGCCCGGACTAGCGGGGTAGGGGCCAACGTCCTGACTTTC	CSARTSGVGANVLTF
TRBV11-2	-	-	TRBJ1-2	TGTGCCAGCAGCTCAACGGCAGTTTTCTATGGCTACACCTTC	CASSSTAVFYGYTF
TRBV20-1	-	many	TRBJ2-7	TGCAGTGCTAGAGGAATGGGACAATCTTACGAGCAGTACTTC	CSARGMGQSYEQYF
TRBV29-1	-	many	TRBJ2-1	TGCAGCGCACGACTCGGGACTGCCAATTCCGCGCAGTTCTTC	CSARLGTANSAQFF
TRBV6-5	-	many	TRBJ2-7	TGTGCCAGCAGCTTCACAGTATCGAGAAACGAGCAGTACTTC	CASSFTVSRNEQYF
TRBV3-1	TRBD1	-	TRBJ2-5	TGTGCCAGCAGCCCCAGGGGGCGGATGGAGACCCAGTACTTC	CASSPRGRMETQYF
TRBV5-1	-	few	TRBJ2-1	TGCGCCAGCAGCTTAACCAGGGTCGGTGAGCAGTTCTTC	CASSLTRVGEQFF